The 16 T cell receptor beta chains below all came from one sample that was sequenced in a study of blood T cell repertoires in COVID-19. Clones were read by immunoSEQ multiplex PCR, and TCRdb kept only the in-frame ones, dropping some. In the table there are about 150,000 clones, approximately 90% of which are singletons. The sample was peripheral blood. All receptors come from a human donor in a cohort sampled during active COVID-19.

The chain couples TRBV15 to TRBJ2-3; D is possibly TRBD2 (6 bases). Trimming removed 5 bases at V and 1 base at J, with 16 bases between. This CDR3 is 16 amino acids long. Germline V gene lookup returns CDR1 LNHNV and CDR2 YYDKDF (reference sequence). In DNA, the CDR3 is TGTGCCACCAGCGACCCAATGGGACTTGGCACAGATACGCAGTATTTT. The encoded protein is CATSDPMGLGTDTQYF.

The CDR3 DNA follows: TGTGCCAGCAGCTTAGCGGGGGCTGGTCAGTATGGCTACACCTTC. Protein product: CASSLAGAGQYGYTF. V and J are TRBV7-9 and TRBJ1-2, with D possibly TRBD1 on 6 matching bases. Germline-derived CDR1 and CDR2 are SEHNR and FQNEAQ (reference sequence). The germline V and J ends were trimmed by 0 bases and 5 bases, with 13 bases remaining between them. The CDR3 sequence is 15 residues long.

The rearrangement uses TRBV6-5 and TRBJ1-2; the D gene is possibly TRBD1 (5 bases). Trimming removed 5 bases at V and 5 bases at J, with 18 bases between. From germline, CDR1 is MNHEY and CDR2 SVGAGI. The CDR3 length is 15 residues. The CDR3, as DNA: TGTGCCAGCAGTCCGGAAGGGGTCGGGTTGTATGGCTACACCTTC. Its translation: CASSPEGVGLYGYTF.

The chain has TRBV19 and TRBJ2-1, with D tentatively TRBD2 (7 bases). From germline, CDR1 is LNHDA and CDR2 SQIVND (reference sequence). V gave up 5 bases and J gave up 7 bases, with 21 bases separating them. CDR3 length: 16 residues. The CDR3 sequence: CASSLRGLAAYNEQFF. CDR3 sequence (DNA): TGTGCCAGTAGTTTGCGGGGGCTAGCGGCATATAATGAGCAGTTCTTC.

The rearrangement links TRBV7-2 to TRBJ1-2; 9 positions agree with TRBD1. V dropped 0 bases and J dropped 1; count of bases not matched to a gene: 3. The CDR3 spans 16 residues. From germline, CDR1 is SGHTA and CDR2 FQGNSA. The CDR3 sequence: CASSLAATGGNYGYTF. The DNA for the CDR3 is TGTGCCAGCAGCTTAGCTGCGACAGGGGGTAACTATGGCTACACCTTC.

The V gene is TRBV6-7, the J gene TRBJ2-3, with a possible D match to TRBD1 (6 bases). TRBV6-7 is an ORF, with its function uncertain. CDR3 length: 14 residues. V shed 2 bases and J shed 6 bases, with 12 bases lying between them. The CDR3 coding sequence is TGTGCCAGCAGTTACAGGCAGGGGACGGATACGCAGTATTTT. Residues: CASSYRQGTDTQYF.

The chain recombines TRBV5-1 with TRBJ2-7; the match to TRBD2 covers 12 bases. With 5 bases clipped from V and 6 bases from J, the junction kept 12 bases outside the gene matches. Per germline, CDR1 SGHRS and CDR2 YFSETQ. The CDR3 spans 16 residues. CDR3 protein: CASSWGLAGGKGEQYF. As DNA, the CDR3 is TGCGCCAGCAGTTGGGGACTAGCGGGCGGAAAAGGCGAGCAGTACTTC.

The chain's CDR3 is CSVEDPGAAGYTF. CDR3 DNA: TGCAGCGTTGAAGATCCAGGGGCAGCTGGCTACACCTTC. V and J are TRBV29-1 and TRBJ1-2; D might be TRBD1 (6 bases). V was pared by 0 bases and J by 7 bases, with 12 bases between. CDR3 length equals 13 residues. Germline loops: CDR1 SQVTM, CDR2 ANQGSEA.

CDR3 residues: CASTGGPGETQYF. The DNA of the CDR3 is TGTGCCAGCACCGGAGGACCTGGGGAGACCCAGTACTTC. The chain employs TRBV5-4 and TRBJ2-5; D might be TRBD2 (5 bases). The length of the CDR3 is 13 residues. V was cut by 6 bases and J by 5 bases, with 14 bases left in between. Germline CDR1 reads SGHNT; CDR2 reads YYREEE (reference sequence).

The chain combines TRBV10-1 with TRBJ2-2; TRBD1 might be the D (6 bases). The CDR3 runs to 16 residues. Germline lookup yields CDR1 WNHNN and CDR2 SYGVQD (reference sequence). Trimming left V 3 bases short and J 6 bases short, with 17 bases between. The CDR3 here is CASSDPRGQAAGELFF. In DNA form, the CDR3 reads TGCGCCAGCAGTGACCCCAGGGGCCAGGCGGCCGGGGAGCTGTTTTTT.

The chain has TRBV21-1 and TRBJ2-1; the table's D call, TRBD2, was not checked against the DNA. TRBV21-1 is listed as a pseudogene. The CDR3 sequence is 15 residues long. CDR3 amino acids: CASSTLAGAHNEQFF. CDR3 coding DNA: TGTGCCAGCAGCACACTAGCGGGGGCACACAATGAGCAGTTCTTC.

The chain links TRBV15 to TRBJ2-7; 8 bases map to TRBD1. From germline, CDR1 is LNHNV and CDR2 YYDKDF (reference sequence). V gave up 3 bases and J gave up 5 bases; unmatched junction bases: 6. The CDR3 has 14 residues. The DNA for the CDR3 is TGTGCCACCAGCAGGGACAGGGCATCGAACGAGCAGTACTTC. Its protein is CATSRDRASNEQYF.

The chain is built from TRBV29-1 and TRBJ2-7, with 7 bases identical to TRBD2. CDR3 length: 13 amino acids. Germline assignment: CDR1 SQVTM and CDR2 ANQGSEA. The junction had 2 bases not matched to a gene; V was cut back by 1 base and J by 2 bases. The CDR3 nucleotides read TGCAGCGTTGAAGGGGGGGGACCCTACGAGCAGTACTTC. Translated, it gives CSVEGGGPYEQYF.

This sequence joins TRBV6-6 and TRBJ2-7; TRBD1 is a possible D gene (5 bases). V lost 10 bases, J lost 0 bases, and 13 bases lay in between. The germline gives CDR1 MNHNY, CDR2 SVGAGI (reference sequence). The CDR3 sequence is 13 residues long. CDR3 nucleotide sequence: TGTGCCACCCAACCGACAGTCTCCTACGAGCAGTACTTC. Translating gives CATQPTVSYEQYF.

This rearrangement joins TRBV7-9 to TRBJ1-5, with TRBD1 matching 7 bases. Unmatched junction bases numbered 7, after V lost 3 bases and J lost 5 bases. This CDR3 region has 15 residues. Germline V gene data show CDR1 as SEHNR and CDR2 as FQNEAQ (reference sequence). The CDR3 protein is CASSFSQGGHQPQHF. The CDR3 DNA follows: TGTGCCAGCAGCTTCAGTCAGGGGGGTCATCAGCCCCAGCATTTT. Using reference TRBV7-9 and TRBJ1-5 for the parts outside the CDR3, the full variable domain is DTGVSQNPRHKITKRGQNVTFRCDPISEHNRLYWYRQTLGQGPEFLTYFQNEAQLEKSRLLSDRFSAERPKGSFSTLEIQRTEQGDSAMYLCASSFSQGGHQPQHFGDGTRLSIL.

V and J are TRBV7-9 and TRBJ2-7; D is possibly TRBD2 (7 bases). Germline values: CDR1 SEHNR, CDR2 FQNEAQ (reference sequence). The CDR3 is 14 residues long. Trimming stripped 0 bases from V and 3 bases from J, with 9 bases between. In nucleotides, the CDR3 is TGTGCCAGCAGCTTAGCGGGAGGGGGCTACGAGCAGTACTTC. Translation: CASSLAGGGYEQYF.